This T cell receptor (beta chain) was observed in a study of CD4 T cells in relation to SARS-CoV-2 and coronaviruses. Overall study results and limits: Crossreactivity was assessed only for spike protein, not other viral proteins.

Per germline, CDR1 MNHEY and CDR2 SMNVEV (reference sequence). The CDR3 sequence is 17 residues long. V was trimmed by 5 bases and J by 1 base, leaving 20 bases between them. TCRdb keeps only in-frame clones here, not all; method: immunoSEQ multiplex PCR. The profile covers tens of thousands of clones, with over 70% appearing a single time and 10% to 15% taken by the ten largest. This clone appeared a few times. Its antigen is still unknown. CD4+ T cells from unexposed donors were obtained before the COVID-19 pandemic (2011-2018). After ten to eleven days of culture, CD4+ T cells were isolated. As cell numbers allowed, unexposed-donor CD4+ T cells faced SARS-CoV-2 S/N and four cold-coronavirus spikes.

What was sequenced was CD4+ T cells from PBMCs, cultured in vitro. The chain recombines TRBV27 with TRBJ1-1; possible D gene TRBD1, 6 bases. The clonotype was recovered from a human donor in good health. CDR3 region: CASSISAGTTSNTEAFF. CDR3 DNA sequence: TGTGCCAGCAGTATCTCAGCCGGGACAACCTCGAACACTGAAGCTTTCTTT.